The sample holds a few counts of the clone carrying this TCR beta chain. With V trimmed by 3 bases and J by 4 bases, 9 bases remained unmatched. CDR1 and CDR2 from the germline V gene are MGHDK and SYGVNS. This CDR3 has 16 residues. Following RNA extraction, reverse transcription yielded cDNA that acted as the sequencing template. The method was immunoSEQ multiplex PCR; TCRdb's version includes in-frame clones alone and lacks a portion of them. The sample has roughly 59,000 clones, approximately 46% seen once; the top ten hold approximately 17%. The data derive from a study of CD8+ T cells in alopecia areata.

The TCR sequence derives from a human donor with alopecia areata. The source material was CD8+ T cells sorted from blood, sampled at week 0. This chain joins TRBV25-1 and TRBJ2-3, with 8 nucleotides matching TRBD2. The CDR3 DNA reads as TGTGCCAGCAGTGAGATGGAAGCGGGAGAGCCAGATACGCAGTATTTT. Translated, it gives CASSEMEAGEPDTQYF.